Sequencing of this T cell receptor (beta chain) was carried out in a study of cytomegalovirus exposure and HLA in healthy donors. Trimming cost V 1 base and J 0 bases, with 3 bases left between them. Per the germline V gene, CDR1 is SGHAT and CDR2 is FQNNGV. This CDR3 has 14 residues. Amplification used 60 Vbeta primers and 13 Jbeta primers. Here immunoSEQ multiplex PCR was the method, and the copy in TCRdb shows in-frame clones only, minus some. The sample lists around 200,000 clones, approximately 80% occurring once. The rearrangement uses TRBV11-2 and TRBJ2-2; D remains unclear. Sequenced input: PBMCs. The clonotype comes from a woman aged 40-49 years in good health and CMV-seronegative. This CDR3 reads CASSLASNTGELFF. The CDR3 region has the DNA TGTGCCAGCAGCTTAGCTTCGAACACCGGGGAGCTGTTTTTT.